One TCR beta chain is described in this entry. The V and J ends lost 6 bases and 4 bases respectively, with 7 bases between them. This CDR3 is built from 12 residues. This sample stems from a study of control samples from healthy donors and cancer patients. Sequencing was performed with immunoSEQ multiplex PCR; in TCRdb, only in-frame clones are kept and a portion is missing. The profile shows 60,000 to 75,000 clones, under 85% of them singletons. Material for sequencing was blood. The source of this sequence is a man in his fifties or sixties in good health. The V gene is TRBV12-3 or TRBV12-4, the J gene TRBJ1-3; no clear D. CDR3 amino acids: CASSSNGNTIYF. CDR3 DNA: TGTGCCAGCAGCTCAAACGGAAACACCATATATTTT.